Shown below are 25 T cell receptor beta chains from a single sample sequenced in a study of T cell repertoires in cytomegalovirus infection. TCRdb called the reads again in MiXCR, with one record for every CDR3 protein. The repertoire includes 200,000 to 250,000 distinct CDR3 sequences, under 25% of them detected once, and around a sixth sits in the top ten. The sequencing sample was made of CD8+ T cells from PBMCs. The receptors were gathered from a human donor in good health (CMV status not recorded). Some clones in this sample may be carry-over from other donors' samples.

This chain joins TRBV2 and TRBJ1-1, with 9 nucleotides matching TRBD1. V was clipped by 4 bases and J by 3 bases; unmatched bases: 3. This CDR3 region has 14 residues. Germline V CDR1 and CDR2: SNHLY, FYNNEI. CDR3 sequence: CASSGRDRDTEAFF. CDR3 sequence (DNA): TGTGCCAGCAGTGGCCGGGACAGGGACACTGAAGCTTTCTTT.

This clonotype was picked up a small number of times. V and J are TRBV7-9 and TRBJ2-7; 10 bases agree with TRBD1. V shed 3 bases and J 4 bases; nucleotides not matched to a gene: 3. Germline V gene lookup returns CDR1 SEHNR and CDR2 FQNEAQ (reference sequence). CDR3 length equals 14 residues. Here the CDR3 reads CASSFRDRGYEQYF. Written as DNA, the CDR3 is TGTGCCAGCAGCTTCCGGGACAGGGGTTACGAGCAGTACTTC.

V gene TRBV7-6 combines with J gene TRBJ2-2, with 7 bases aligning to TRBD1. Trimming removed 3 bases from V and 4 bases from J; junction bases left unmatched: 8. This CDR3 has 16 residues. Germline CDR1 and CDR2: SGHVS and FNYEAQ. Here the CDR3 reads CASSLGQLASTGELFF. For the CDR3, the DNA is TGTGCCAGCAGCTTGGGACAGCTGGCGAGCACCGGGGAGCTGTTTTTT. Full variable domain (outside the CDR3, taken from reference TRBV7-6 and TRBJ2-2): GAGVSQSPRYKVTKRGQDVALRCDPISGHVSLYWYRQALGQGPEFLTYFNYEAQQDKSGLPNDRFSAERPEGSISTLTIQRTEQRDSAMYRCASSLGQLASTGELFFGEGSRLTVL.

In its sample, this clonotype was seen many times. This chain connects TRBV7-8 to TRBJ2-7, with D unclear. Trimming removed 1 base from V and 2 bases from J, with 9 bases in between. Per the germline V gene, CDR1 is SGHVS and CDR2 is FQNEAQ. The CDR3 length is 14 residues. The CDR3 loop is CASSLGYSAYEQYF. The CDR3 nucleotides are TGTGCCAGCAGCTTAGGCTACAGCGCCTACGAGCAGTACTTC.

V gene TRBV19 combines with J gene TRBJ1-1; D uncertain. The germline gives CDR1 LNHDA, CDR2 SQIVND (reference sequence). Trimming took off 5 bases at V and 6 bases at J, with 16 bases between the two ends. CDR3 size: 14 residues. CDR3 sequence: CASSLGLTPSEAFF. For the CDR3, the DNA is TGTGCCAGTAGTCTAGGACTTACGCCGTCTGAAGCTTTCTTT.

The chain is built from TRBV7-9 and TRBJ2-2; 8 bases agree with TRBD1. This CDR3 has 15 residues. Germline values: CDR1 SEHNR, CDR2 FQNEAQ (reference sequence). After removal of 5 bases from V and 7 bases from J, the junction contained 9 bases not matched to a gene. This chain's CDR3 is CASSPPQGAGGELFF. The CDR3 DNA reads TGTGCCAGCAGCCCCCCGCAGGGGGCGGGCGGGGAGCTGTTTTTT.

Only a few counts were recorded for this clonotype. This rearrangement joins TRBV7-8 to TRBJ1-1; D is perhaps TRBD1 (5 bases). The CDR3 is 13 amino acids. Germline CDR1 and CDR2: SGHVS and FQNEAQ. Trimming left V 1 base short and J 5 bases short, with 8 bases between. CDR3 DNA sequence: TGTGCCAGCAGCTTAGTGCCAGGGACTGAAGCTTTCTTT. Encoded protein: CASSLVPGTEAFF.

The V and J genes are TRBV13 and TRBJ1-2, with no clear D. Trimming removed 5 bases at V and 4 bases at J, with 14 bases between. The length of the CDR3 is 14 residues. The germline V gene has CDR1 PRHDT and CDR2 FYEKMQ (reference sequence). The CDR3 DNA sequence: TGTGCCAGCAGCCCCGGGCGCTCACCCTATGGCTACACCTTC. As protein: CASSPGRSPYGYTF. Using reference TRBV13 and TRBJ1-2 for the parts outside the CDR3, the full variable domain is AAGVIQSPRHLIKEKRETATLKCYPIPRHDTVYWYQQGPGQDPQFLISFYEKMQSDKGSIPDRFSAQQFSDYHSELNMSSLELGDSALYFCASSPGRSPYGYTFGSGTRLTVV.

Many counts were recorded for this clonotype. The rearrangement uses TRBV11-2 and TRBJ2-7, with TRBD1 matching 12 bases. Germline-derived CDR1 and CDR2 are SGHAT and FQNNGV. The CDR3 has 16 amino acids. Germline trimming cut 4 bases from V and 5 bases from J; bases unmatched to any gene: 9. The CDR3 DNA is TGTGCCAGCAGCTCATTACGGGACAGGGGGCCAAACGAGCAGTACTTC. This sequence encodes CASSSLRDRGPNEQYF.

This clonotype came up a few times. The chain has TRBV28 and TRBJ2-7, with D unclear. The germline V gene has CDR1 MDHEN and CDR2 SYDVKM. CDR3 length: 13 residues. V lost 2 bases and J 2 bases, leaving 7 bases between the germline ends. The CDR3 is CASSLIAPYEQYF. In nucleotides, the CDR3 is TGTGCCAGCAGTTTAATTGCCCCCTACGAGCAGTACTTC.

CDR3 amino acids: CASRTANTGELFF. CDR3 DNA sequence: TGTGCCAGCAGAACGGCGAACACCGGGGAGCTGTTTTTT. The rearrangement uses TRBV27 and TRBJ2-2; no definite D call. CDR1 and CDR2 from the germline V gene are MNHEY and SMNVEV (reference sequence). V lost 6 bases, J lost 0 bases, and 5 bases lay in between. The CDR3 length is 13 residues.

This clonotype has a count of ten or more. The J gene is TRBJ2-2, the V gene TRBV7-8; D remains ambiguous. Germline assignment: CDR1 SGHVS and CDR2 FQNEAQ. Trimming cost V 5 bases and J 6 bases, with 13 bases left between them. The CDR3 length is 14 residues. CDR3 in amino acids: CASSTSGSAGELFF. CDR3 DNA sequence: TGTGCCAGCAGCACGAGTGGGTCCGCCGGGGAGCTGTTTTTT. The whole variable domain, remainder taken from reference TRBV7-8 and TRBJ2-2, is GAGVSQSPRYKVAKRGQDVALRCDPISGHVSLFWYQQALGQGPEFLTYFQNEAQLDKSGLPSDRFFAERPEGSVSTLKIQRTQQEDSAVYLCASSTSGSAGELFFGEGSRLTVL.

The sample holds one count of this clonotype. This rearrangement joins TRBV12-3 or TRBV12-4 to TRBJ2-3, with TRBD1 as a possible D gene (6 bases). V was clipped by 4 bases and J by 3 bases, with 8 bases between them. There are 13 residues in the CDR3. The CDR3 bases are TGTGCCAGCAGTTACACAGGGACAGATACGCAGTATTTT. Its translation is CASSYTGTDTQYF.

The chain is built from TRBV29-1 and TRBJ2-1, with a tentative D call TRBD1 (6 bases). V lost 7 bases and J lost 3, with 13 bases in between. The CDR3 runs to 13 residues. CDR1 is SQVTM, CDR2 ANQGSEA, per germline. CDR3 DNA sequence: TGCAGCGCCCTAACAGGGTACTACAATGAGCAGTTCTTC. This sequence encodes CSALTGYYNEQFF.

As regards this clonotype: One end of the junction is discordant with germline, which a read error may explain. V usage is TRBV7-2 and J usage is TRBJ2-3, with 8 positions matching TRBD1. Germline assignment: CDR1 SGHTA and CDR2 FQGNSA. The CDR3 length is 14 residues. The CDR3 DNA sequence: TGTGCCAGCAGCTTTCTGGGCGGGACAGGTACGCAGTATTTT. Amino acid sequence: CASSFLGGTGTQYF.

This clonotype appeared many times. The chain has TRBV3-1 and TRBJ1-2, with D perhaps TRBD1 (6 bases). In germline, CDR1 is LGHDT, CDR2 YNNKEL (reference sequence). CDR3 length equals 12 residues. V gave up 4 bases and J gave up 8 bases, with 11 bases separating them. CDR3 sequence (DNA): TGTGCCAGCAGCCCCCCCACAGGGGGCTACACCTTC. It specifies CASSPPTGGYTF.

This sequence joins TRBV7-6 and TRBJ1-1; D uncertain. The ends were cut back, 5 bases at V and 3 bases at J, with 13 bases in the middle. The CDR3 sequence is 14 residues long. Germline V gives CDR1 SGHVS, CDR2 FNYEAQ. CDR3 coding DNA: TGTGCCAGCAGCACGCGCGGGGTGGACACTGAAGCTTTCTTT. Its translation: CASSTRGVDTEAFF.

This clonotype was seen repeatedly, ten times or more. The CDR3 DNA reads TGTGCCAGCAGCCTTGCACAAGGGGACAGCGTTGAAGCTTTCTTT. It encodes CASSLAQGDSVEAFF. V usage is TRBV7-9 and J usage is TRBJ1-1; 7 positions match TRBD1. In germline, CDR1 is SEHNR, CDR2 FQNEAQ (reference sequence). The CDR3 spans 15 residues. Losses at the gene ends were 5 bases for V and 7 bases for J; bases not matched to a gene: 13. The whole variable domain, filled in from reference TRBV7-9 and TRBJ1-1, reads DTGVSQNPRHKITKRGQNVTFRCDPISEHNRLYWYRQTLGQGPEFLTYFQNEAQLEKSRLLSDRFSAERPKGSFSTLEIQRTEQGDSAMYLCASSLAQGDSVEAFFGQGTRLTVV.

This clonotype was picked up many times. V and J are TRBV7-9 and TRBJ1-4; a possible D gene is TRBD1 (5 bases). Trimming shortened V by 5 bases and J by 5 bases, and 12 bases separated the two germline ends. In germline, CDR1 is SEHNR, CDR2 FQNEAQ (reference sequence). The CDR3 has 14 amino acids. CDR3 DNA sequence: TGTGCCAGCAGCGGCCTGACAGAAAATGAAAAACTGTTTTTT. Protein product: CASSGLTENEKLFF.

The chain couples TRBV19 to TRBJ1-1; D remains ambiguous. Germline CDR1 is LNHDA and CDR2 is SQIVND (reference sequence). CDR3 length equals 13 residues. V was cut by 3 bases and J by 1 base, with 6 bases left in between. The CDR3 nucleotides read TGTGCCAGTAGTATCACGGCGAACACTGAAGCTTTCTTT. This gives the protein CASSITANTEAFF.

V gene TRBV2 combines with J gene TRBJ2-5, with 8 positions matching TRBD1. Germline V gives CDR1 SNHLY, CDR2 FYNNEI. With V trimmed by 8 bases and J by 0 bases, 8 bases remained unmatched. The CDR3 totals 15 residues. The CDR3 nucleotides are TGTGCCAGCCCCGACGGGACAGGATACCAAGAGACCCAGTACTTC. Residues: CASPDGTGYQETQYF.

This clonotype has more than one count but fewer than ten. The V gene is TRBV29-1, the J gene TRBJ2-7, with D uncertain. Germline-derived CDR1 and CDR2 are SQVTM and ANQGSEA. The CDR3 sequence is 13 residues long. V shed 4 bases and J shed 2 bases, with 12 bases lying between them. CDR3 amino acids: CSVAAGSTYEQYF. DNA of the CDR3: TGCAGCGTTGCTGCCGGTTCGACCTACGAGCAGTACTTC.

The chain couples TRBV15 to TRBJ2-7; no firm D call. This CDR3 region has 12 residues. The germline V gene encodes CDR1 LNHNV and CDR2 YYDKDF (reference sequence). V was pared by 9 bases and J by 7 bases, with 16 bases between. In nucleotides, the CDR3 is TGTGCCACTGACCAGGTGGATTGGGAGCAGTACTTC. This sequence encodes CATDQVDWEQYF.

This clonotype showed up many times. The rearrangement links TRBV7-9 to TRBJ1-1; TRBD1 matches at 10 bases. CDR1 is SEHNR and CDR2 is FQNEAQ in the germline V gene (reference sequence). The CDR3 spans 14 residues. Losses at the gene ends were 4 bases for V and 1 base for J; bases not matched to a gene: 0. Here the CDR3 reads CASSWDRGNTEAFF. The DNA for the CDR3 is TGTGCCAGCAGCTGGGACAGGGGGAACACTGAAGCTTTCTTT.

This clonotype showed up just a few times. The rearrangement joins TRBV7-8 to TRBJ1-2; weak D call: TRBD1 (5 bases). This CDR3 is built from 12 residues. V lost 5 bases to trimming and J lost 3 bases, with 7 bases between them. Germline loops: CDR1 SGHVS, CDR2 FQNEAQ. CDR3 protein: CASSRGDYGYTF. The CDR3 nucleotides read TGTGCCAGCAGCAGAGGGGACTATGGCTACACCTTC.